A selection of T cell receptor beta chains follows, all from one sample in a study of shared clonotypes between healthy human individuals. Repertoires were generated with immunoSEQ multiplex PCR, while TCRdb's copy carries only in-frame clones and drops some. The data contain about 1,900,000 clones, roughly 94% of them singletons. Sequenced sample: naive CD8+ T cells sorted from blood. Receptor source: a young man in good health. CDR3s include the opening cysteine and the closing phenylalanine or tryptophan. The D gene is left open where the match is weak. Expanded clones get a size class; other rows say once, few or many, or leave the size out.

V gene	J gene	D gene	clone size	CDR3 protein	CDR3 DNA
TRBV30	TRBJ1-1	.	.	CAWSVWAGNTEAFF	TGTGCCTGGAGTGTATGGGCGGGGAACACTGAAGCTTTCTTT
TRBV13	TRBJ2-3	TRBD1	.	CASSLPDRINTDTQYF	TGTGCCAGCAGCCTCCCGGACAGGATCAACACAGATACGCAGTATTTT
TRBV5-4	TRBJ1-6	.	.	CASSPSVLPQNSPLHF	TGTGCCAGCAGCCCCTCGGTTCTACCCCAGAATTCACCCCTCCACTTT
TRBV7-9	TRBJ2-5	TRBD1	.	CASNSAQGEQETQYF	TGTGCCAGCAACTCAGCACAGGGGGAACAAGAGACCCAGTACTTC
TRBV19	TRBJ2-7	.	.	CASSEDGSYEQYF	TGTGCCAGTTCCGAGGACGGCTCCTACGAGCAGTACTTC
TRBV13	TRBJ2-1	TRBD2	.	CASSFLTGLPTSGSNEQFF	TGTGCCAGCAGCTTTTTGACAGGGTTACCTACTAGCGGGAGCAATGAGCAGTTCTTC
TRBV7-9	TRBJ2-4	.	.	CASSLFLGGLKNIQYF	TGTGCCAGCAGCCTCTTCTTGGGTGGACTCAAAAACATTCAGTACTTC
TRBV5-5	TRBJ2-7	.	.	CASSFGLGYEQYF	TGTGCCAGCAGCTTTGGACTCGGCTACGAGCAGTACTTC
TRBV7-6	TRBJ1-3	TRBD1	once	CASWDGTGLDSGNTIYF	TGTGCCAGCTGGGACGGGACAGGCCTTGACTCGGGAAACACCATATATTTT
TRBV6-6	TRBJ1-2	.	.	CASSPQGVAWGYTF	TGTGCCAGCAGTCCCCAGGGAGTAGCGTGGGGCTACACCTTC
TRBV7-2	TRBJ2-3	TRBD1	.	CASSLEGQEGFFGIDTQYF	TGTGCCAGCAGCTTAGAGGGACAGGAGGGCTTCTTCGGAATTGATACGCAGTATTTT
TRBV5-6	TRBJ2-3	TRBD2	.	CASSLGGGAVDTQYF	TGTGCCAGCAGCTTGGGCGGGGGGGCCGTGGATACGCAGTATTTT
TRBV29-1	TRBJ2-7	.	.	CSSTSGGGEQYF	TGCAGCTCTACAAGTGGTGGGGGCGAGCAGTACTTC
TRBV11-2	TRBJ2-2	TRBD2	.	CASRDQRGLDTGELFF	TGTGCCAGCAGGGATCAGCGGGGGTTAGACACCGGGGAGCTGTTTTTT
TRBV9	TRBJ1-4	.	.	CASSVDHTGGEKLFF	TGTGCCAGCAGCGTAGATCACACAGGCGGTGAAAAACTGTTTTTT
TRBV7-9	TRBJ2-2	.	.	CASKDTGELFF	TGTGCCAGCAAGGACACCGGGGAGCTGTTTTTT
TRBV5-1	TRBJ2-7	.	.	CASSPFPLASYEQYF	TGCGCCAGCAGCCCCTTTCCCCTAGCGAGCTACGAGCAGTACTTC
TRBV29-1	TRBJ2-3	.	.	CSVNGVQGFTDTQYF	TGCAGCGTTAATGGAGTCCAGGGGTTCACAGATACGCAGTATTTT
TRBV27	TRBJ2-1	.	.	CASSLGSWSSYNEQFF	TGTGCCAGCAGTTTAGGCAGCTGGAGCTCCTACAATGAGCAGTTCTTC
TRBV27	TRBJ2-1	TRBD2	.	CASSPSGSANEQFF	TGTGCCAGCAGCCCTAGCGGTTCGGCCAATGAGCAGTTCTTC
TRBV7-3	TRBJ2-5	.	.	CASSLSHGETQYF	TGTGCCAGCAGCTTAAGTCATGGAGAGACCCAGTACTTC
TRBV5-4	TRBJ1-1	.	.	CASSLTGWAEAFF	TGTGCCAGCAGCTTGACAGGGTGGGCTGAAGCTTTCTTT
TRBV19	TRBJ2-2	TRBD2	.	CASSIELAPGELFF	TGTGCCAGTAGTATAGAACTAGCGCCCGGGGAGCTGTTTTTT
TRBV9	TRBJ2-7	TRBD1	.	CASSVGRTGSSYEQYF	TGTGCCAGCAGCGTAGGGAGGACAGGGTCCTCCTACGAGCAGTACTTC
TRBV2	TRBJ1-4	.	.	CASKSRTEYSTNEKLFF	TGTGCCAGCAAATCTCGGACGGAATACTCAACTAATGAAAAACTGTTTTTT
TRBV28	TRBJ1-2	.	.	CASTPLVSRGGYTF	TGTGCCAGCACCCCCCTTGTGAGCAGGGGCGGCTACACCTTC
TRBV2	TRBJ2-5	.	.	CASSRQETQYF	TGTGCCAGCAGCCGCCAAGAGACCCAGTACTTC
TRBV27	TRBJ1-2	TRBD1	.	CASSETGGSYGYTF	TGTGCCAGCAGCGAGACAGGGGGGTCCTATGGCTACACCTTC
TRBV19	TRBJ2-7	TRBD1	.	CASSAGTGGFYEQYF	TGTGCCAGTAGTGCCGGGACAGGGGGCTTCTACGAGCAGTACTTC